The present T cell receptor (beta chain) was sequenced within a study of control samples from healthy donors and cancer patients. Assay: immunoSEQ multiplex PCR; the TCRdb copy retains only in-frame clones and omits some. The sample yields about 120,000 clones, roughly 92% seen once. Germline V CDR1 and CDR2: SGHTA, FQGNSA. Trimming stripped 1 base from V and 0 bases from J, with 12 bases between. The CDR3 is 16 amino acids. The TCR comes from a man aged 30 to 39 in good health. The sequencing sample was made of blood. The gene calls are TRBV7-2 and TRBJ1-2, with D uncertain. The CDR3 reads CASSLGGQVPNYGYTF. The CDR3 DNA follows: TGTGCCAGCAGCTTAGGAGGGCAGGTCCCTAACTATGGCTACACCTTC.